This T cell receptor beta chain comes out of a study of control samples from healthy donors and cancer patients. The CDR3 contains 15 residues. V lost 3 bases to trimming and J lost 1 base, with 12 bases between them. In germline, CDR1 is MGHDK, CDR2 SYGVNS. Profiling relied on immunoSEQ multiplex PCR, and the TCRdb table lists in-frame clones only, not all of them. The sample yields 150,000 to 200,000 clones, 70% to 90% seen once. Input material: blood. This TCR came from a man aged 25-45 years in good health. This chain connects TRBV25-1 to TRBJ1-1, with unresolved D. The CDR3: CASSDPVERNTEAFF. CDR3 DNA: TGTGCCAGCAGTGACCCCGTTGAAAGGAACACTGAAGCTTTCTTT.